This TCR beta chain was found in a study of response to subunit inactivated influenza vaccine. CDR1 is SGHRS, CDR2 YFSETQ, per germline. CDR3 size: 17 residues. The V end lost 3 bases, the J end lost 2 bases, and 20 bases lay between the germline ends. One entry per CDR3 protein, called by TCRdb with MiXCR from the RT-PCR reads. The data contain about 540,000 distinct CDR3 sequences, roughly 25% of them seen just once; the ten biggest clones take up 2.5% to 3%. This clonotype was picked up a small number of times. Its matching antigen is unknown. Notes on the study in general: A suggestion made by the authors is that each seasonal influenza vaccination recruits few new T cells.

These same records also appear under a second study, on T cells expressing NK-cell markers. That paper notes: TCR beta libraries carry UMIs added by 5'RACE template switching. The TCR beta repertoires originated in sorted CD3+CD56+NKG2C+, CD3+CD56+NKG2C- and CD3+CD56-NKG2C+ T cells. These same clonotypes (in several donors) also led the CD3+CD56-NKG2C+ fraction.

The source was CD4+ T cells sorted from PBMCs, collected 12 days after vaccination. The V call is TRBV5-1, the J call TRBJ2-5; maybe TRBD1 (5 bases). This clonotype originated in a man between 45 and 60 years old who received an inactivated influenza vaccine. CDR3: CASSWRPTGQLQETQYF. In nucleotides, the CDR3 is TGCGCCAGCAGCTGGAGACCGACCGGACAACTTCAAGAGACCCAGTACTTC.